One sample yielded the 22 T cell receptor beta chains listed below, sequenced in a study of shared clonotypes between healthy human individuals. This table comes from immunoSEQ multiplex PCR, and its TCRdb copy is limited to in-frame clones, with some not included. The table records over 300,000 clones, roughly 91% of them present only once. Sequencing used memory CD8+ T cells sorted from blood. As for subset: CD45RO+ cells pooled with CCR7-negative TemRA cells. The receptors originated from a man between 18 and 35 years old in good health.

The J gene is TRBJ2-2, the V gene TRBV28; 7 bases map to TRBD2. This CDR3 is 16 amino acids long. Germline-derived CDR1 and CDR2 are MDHEN and SYDVKM. Germline trimming cut 7 bases from V and 3 bases from J; bases unmatched to any gene: 11. The CDR3 coding sequence is TGTGCCAGCACCCCTCTCGGGGGGTGGGACACCGGGGAGCTGTTTTTT. It encodes CASTPLGGWDTGELFF.

The rearrangement uses TRBV5-4 and TRBJ1-2, with TRBD1 matching over 7 bases. This CDR3 has 15 residues. J lost 4 bases, V lost 3 bases, and 9 bases had no gene match. Germline CDR1 is SGHNT and CDR2 is YYREEE (reference sequence). The CDR3 protein is CASSSAQTGIYGYTF. For the CDR3, the DNA is TGTGCCAGCAGCTCCGCCCAGACAGGGATCTATGGCTACACCTTC.

The gene calls are TRBV7-9 and TRBJ1-4, with D perhaps matching TRBD1 (5 bases). The germline gives CDR1 SEHNR, CDR2 FQNEAQ (reference sequence). Trimming shortened V by 5 bases and J by 3 bases, and 16 bases separated the two germline ends. This CDR3 is 16 amino acids long. The DNA for the CDR3 is TGTGCCAGCAGCCCCCCGGGGCAAGGGGCTAATGAAAAACTGTTTTTT. Translating it yields CASSPPGQGANEKLFF.

The chain has TRBV6-5 and TRBJ1-4, with unresolved D. Germline-derived CDR1 and CDR2 are MNHEY and SVGAGI. The CDR3 extends over 13 amino acids. Trimming stripped 2 bases from V and 8 bases from J, with 9 bases between. CDR3 nucleotide sequence: TGTGCCAGCAGTTACGATGTTGAAGAAAAACTGTTTTTT. Protein sequence: CASSYDVEEKLFF.

This chain connects TRBV30 to TRBJ1-6; the match to TRBD1 covers 8 bases. Unmatched junction bases numbered 11, after V lost 3 bases and J lost 10 bases. CDR3 length equals 15 residues. In germline, CDR1 is GTSNPN, CDR2 SVGIG (reference sequence). In DNA form, the CDR3 reads TGTGCCTGGAGCGCCGGGACAGGATTTATGTCACCCCTCCACTTT. Translating it yields CAWSAGTGFMSPLHF.

The chain couples TRBV4-1 to TRBJ1-5, with D hard to call. V lost 0 bases, J lost 10 bases, and 10 bases lay in between. Germline values: CDR1 MGHRA, CDR2 YSYEKL. CDR3 length equals 13 residues. The CDR3 region has the DNA TGCGCCAGCAGCCAAGATCTCGAGAGCCCCCAGCATTTT. Residues: CASSQDLESPQHF.

This chain uses TRBV6-1 with TRBJ1-1; 7 positions match TRBD1. With 2 bases clipped from V and 5 bases from J, the junction kept 5 bases outside the gene matches. In germline, CDR1 is MNHNS, CDR2 SASEGT. The CDR3 runs 14 residues. The CDR3 coding sequence is TGTGCCAGCAGTGAATCAGGGGGGGCAACTGAAGCTTTCTTT. Translated: CASSESGGATEAFF.

J is TRBJ1-1 and V is TRBV11-2, with D possibly matching TRBD1 (5 bases). Deletions cut 0 bases from V and 6 bases from J, with 14 bases between. The CDR3 has 15 residues. Germline CDR1 is SGHAT and CDR2 is FQNNGV. The CDR3 region is CASSLDPGPSPEAFF. CDR3 nucleotides: TGTGCCAGCAGCTTAGATCCAGGGCCGTCGCCTGAAGCTTTCTTT. Looking up the rest from reference TRBV11-2 and TRBJ1-1 gives the full variable domain: EAGVAQSPRYKIIEKRQSVAFWCNPISGHATLYWYQQILGQGPKLLIQFQNNGVVDDSQLPKDRFSAERLKGVDSTLKIQPAKLEDSAVYLCASSLDPGPSPEAFFGQGTRLTVV.

The chain recombines TRBV6-5 with TRBJ1-2; 9 positions match TRBD1. The trim removed 0 bases at V and 8 bases at J, leaving 10 bases unmatched. The V gene's germline CDR1 is MNHEY and CDR2 SVGAGI. This CDR3 is 16 amino acids long. The CDR3 loop is CASSYSRGTGMIGYTF. The CDR3 coding sequence is TGTGCCAGCAGTTACTCGAGAGGGACAGGGATGATAGGCTACACCTTC.

In this sample, this clone turned up once. The CDR3 bases are TGTGCCAGCAGCGTAGTCCGACAGGGGCCCTACACAGATACGCAGTATTTT. Translation gives CASSVVRQGPYTDTQYF. This chain joins TRBV9 and TRBJ2-3; 8 bases align to TRBD1. Germline V gene data show CDR1 as SGDLS and CDR2 as YYNGEE. The CDR3 totals 17 residues. The junction had 8 bases not matched to a gene; V was cut back by 0 bases and J by 2 bases.

The V and J genes are TRBV6-6 and TRBJ1-5; D is perhaps TRBD1 (6 bases). Germline values: CDR1 MNHNY, CDR2 SVGAGI (reference sequence). Trimming pared 2 bases from V and 6 bases from J, leaving 17 bases between. CDR3 length: 16 amino acids. CDR3 protein: CASSYDAGAAVQPQHF. The CDR3 region has the DNA TGTGCCAGCAGTTACGACGCAGGGGCCGCGGTTCAGCCCCAGCATTTT.

V is TRBV7-8 and J is TRBJ1-5; possible D gene TRBD1, 6 bases. This CDR3 is 15 amino acids long. Trimming left V 1 base short and J 2 bases short, with 9 bases between. CDR1 and CDR2 from the germline V gene are SGHVS and FQNEAQ. Here the CDR3 reads CASSLVPGGNQPQHF. CDR3 nucleotide sequence: TGTGCCAGCAGCTTAGTTCCAGGGGGCAATCAGCCCCAGCATTTT.

The CDR3 protein is CASSPSGRTSYEQYF. The DNA for the CDR3 is TGTGCCAGCAGTCCTAGCGGGAGGACCTCCTACGAGCAGTACTTC. The chain carries TRBV6-5 and TRBJ2-7; 11 bases are shared with TRBD2. Trimming removed 5 bases from V and 0 bases from J; junction bases left unmatched: 3. Germline lookup yields CDR1 MNHEY and CDR2 SVGAGI. CDR3 length: 15 amino acids.

The chain is built from TRBV1 and TRBJ2-1; the table names TRBD1, a call not compared with the DNA. TRBV1 is an annotated pseudogene. CDR3 size: 17 residues. Here the CDR3 DNA reads TGCACCAGCAGCCAAGGAGTGGCAGGCAACCTCTTTAATGAGCAGTTCTTC. Its translation: CTSSQGVAGNLFNEQFF.

The chain uses TRBV11-2 and TRBJ2-7; 10 bases match TRBD2. V trimming: 4 bases; J trimming: 9 bases; junction bases outside the gene matches: 12. Germline-derived CDR1 and CDR2 are SGHAT and FQNNGV. This CDR3 has 15 amino acids. The CDR3 loop reads CASSSGTSASYGQYF. The DNA of the CDR3 is TGTGCCAGCAGCTCAGGGACTAGCGCTTCCTATGGGCAGTACTTC.

This sequence joins TRBV5-1 and TRBJ2-2; a possible D gene is TRBD1 (5 bases). Trimming cost V 1 base and J 1 base, with 14 bases left between them. CDR1 SGHRS and CDR2 YFSETQ come from the germline V gene. The CDR3 covers 17 residues. In DNA, the CDR3 is TGCGCCAGCAGCTTGACCGACGTCAGGGTGAACACCGGGGAGCTGTTTTTT. Translating it yields CASSLTDVRVNTGELFF.

This chain uses TRBV28 with TRBJ2-7; D gene uncertain. V lost 2 bases to trimming and J lost 3 bases, with 11 bases between them. CDR1 is MDHEN, CDR2 SYDVKM, per germline. The CDR3 length is 14 residues. CDR3 in amino acids: CASSLVGDGYEQYF. CDR3 DNA sequence: TGTGCCAGCAGTTTAGTAGGCGACGGCTACGAGCAGTACTTC.

This clone was counted a few times. The J gene is TRBJ2-7, the V gene TRBV6-1; 8 bases map to TRBD2. The CDR3 is made up of 14 amino acids. Germline trimming cut 4 bases from V and 5 bases from J; bases unmatched to any gene: 7. Germline lookup yields CDR1 MNHNS and CDR2 SASEGT. The CDR3 DNA reads TGTGCCAGCAGTGTCACCGGGACTAGAGACGAGCAGTACTTC. It yields the protein CASSVTGTRDEQYF.

The J gene is TRBJ2-7, the V gene TRBV18, with a weak D call TRBD1 (5 bases). The germline V and J ends were trimmed by 4 bases and 9 bases, with 16 bases remaining between them. There are 13 residues in the CDR3. Per the germline V gene, CDR1 is KGHSH and CDR2 is LQKENI. The CDR3 DNA sequence: TGTGCCAGCTCACTTTTCAGGGTTGCGGCGCAGTACTTC. Encoded protein: CASSLFRVAAQYF.

The chain combines TRBV7-6 with TRBJ2-7; 11 nucleotides agree with TRBD2. CDR3 length equals 19 residues. CDR1 and CDR2 (germline): SGHVS, FNYEAQ. V lost 7 bases and J lost 2; bases outside the gene matches: 19. The CDR3 sequence: CASTPTVRALAGGPYEQYF. In nucleotides, the CDR3 is TGTGCCAGCACCCCGACGGTAAGGGCGTTAGCGGGGGGGCCCTACGAGCAGTACTTC.

The chain has TRBV7-8 and TRBJ2-7; D gene unclear. V lost 4 bases, J lost 3 bases, and 10 bases lay in between. Germline V CDR1 and CDR2: SGHVS, FQNEAQ. There are 13 residues in the CDR3. CDR3 nucleotides: TGTGCCAGCAGCTCACCCGACATCTACGAGCAGTACTTC. As protein: CASSSPDIYEQYF.

The chain uses TRBV6-5 and TRBJ2-7, with D perhaps matching TRBD1 (5 bases). V was pared by 7 bases and J by 0 bases, with 7 bases between. This CDR3 comprises 12 residues. Germline V gene data show CDR1 as MNHEY and CDR2 as SVGAGI. DNA for the CDR3: TGTGCCAGCAAAGACAGCTCCTACGAGCAGTACTTC. Encoded protein: CASKDSSYEQYF.